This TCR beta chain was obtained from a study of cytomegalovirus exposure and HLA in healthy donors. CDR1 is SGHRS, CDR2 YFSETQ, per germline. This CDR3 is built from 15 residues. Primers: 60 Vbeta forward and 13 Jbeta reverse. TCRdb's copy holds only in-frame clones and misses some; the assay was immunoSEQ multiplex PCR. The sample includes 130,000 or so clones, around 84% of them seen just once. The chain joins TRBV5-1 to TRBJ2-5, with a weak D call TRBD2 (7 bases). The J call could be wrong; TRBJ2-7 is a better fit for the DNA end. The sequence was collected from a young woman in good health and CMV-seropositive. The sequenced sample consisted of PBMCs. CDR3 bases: TGCGCCAGCAGCCCCGGGGAGGGACAATCCTACGAGCAGTACTTC. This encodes CASSPGEGQSYEQYF.